This TCR beta chain comes out of a study of Ad26.COV2.S vaccination and SARS-CoV-2 variants. Turning to the study itself: Vaccine-arm donor from the placebo-controlled COV1001 Ad26.COV2.S trial.

Treatment of the sample: 15 to 20 received Ad26.COV2.S at low or high dose, single or two shots; roughly five received placebo; per-sample allocation not given. Following the first vaccine or placebo injection, samples were taken on day 63. The donor was a Boston adult aged 18-55 years. Expressing Wuhan-strain SARS-CoV-2 spike, an Ad26 vector served as the vaccine. Germline CDR1 SNHLY, CDR2 FYNNEI. This CDR3 contains 14 residues. Trimming at V came to 4 bases and at J to 4 bases, leaving 5 bases not matched to a gene. Whole-study results and caveats: Total T cell responses, in the TCR breadth and depth analyses, may have been underestimated.

To note about this clone: What it binds is not known.

The data were produced by immunoSEQ multiplex PCR, yet TCRdb's version contains in-frame clones alone and is incomplete. The table has 500,000 or so clones, around 88% seen once. The sequenced sample was peripheral blood, obtained in a trial of Ad26.COV2.S vaccine versus placebo. The V call is TRBV2, the J call TRBJ1-2; TRBD1 agrees at 8 bases. The receptor was derived from a person aged 18-65 years who received the Ad26.COV2.S COVID-19 vaccine or a placebo. The CDR3, as DNA: TGTGCCAGCAGTGTTCAGGGGGCAACCTATGGCTACACCTTC. Its translation is CASSVQGATYGYTF.